This T cell receptor beta chain stems from a study of blood T cell repertoires in COVID-19. This clone was detected only once. Authors' analysis steps: Estimates of nucleated cell counts were drawn from the amplification of reference gene primers. Sequencing used immunoSEQ multiplex PCR; TCRdb keeps in-frame clones, though not all of them. D and trimming were read from the DNA, whereas the V and J calls and clone size are those reported in that table. The data hold more than 150,000 clones, with around four fifths observed a single time. The ends were cut back, 6 bases at V and 6 bases at J, with 19 bases in the middle. Germline CDR1 and CDR2: SGHTA and FQGTGA. This CDR3 is 15 amino acids long. Participants' reported clinical history set cohort assignment.

Sequenced material: PBMCs or T cells enriched from blood (not recorded which). This sequence was found in a woman in her 50s who had recovered from COVID-19. V usage is TRBV7-3 and J usage is TRBJ2-3; a possible D gene is TRBD1 (6 bases). The DNA for the CDR3 is TGTGCCAGCAGTTACGGGGACACATACCGGGATACGCAGTATTTT. Protein sequence: CASSYGDTYRDTQYF. Supplemented by reference TRBV7-3 and TRBJ2-3, the full variable domain reads GAGVSQTPSNKVTEKGKYVELRCDPISGHTALYWYRQSLGQGPEFLIYFQGTGAADDSGLPNDRFFAVRPEGSVSTLKIQRTERGDSAVYLCASSYGDTYRDTQYFGPGTRLTVL.